The rows below give T cell receptor beta chains drawn from one sample of a study of cytomegalovirus exposure and HLA in healthy donors. Clones were sequenced by immunoSEQ multiplex PCR, and TCRdb holds only the in-frame ones, with some missing. The sample carries 75,000 to 100,000 clones, about four fifths recorded once. Material for sequencing was PBMCs. These receptors originate from a man between 18 and 29 years old in good health and CMV-seropositive. Both conserved end residues are part of each CDR3. The D gene is left open where the match is weak. Only part of the rows carry a size: once, few, many, or a class if the clone is expanded.

d_call: .; clone_size: .; v_call: TRBV4-1; j_call: TRBJ1-5; cdr3_nt: TGCGCCAGCAGCCAAGAGGCAGGGAATAGCAATCAGCCCCAGCATTTT; cdr3_aa: CASSQEAGNSNQPQHF
d_call: .; clone_size: .; v_call: TRBV19; j_call: TRBJ2-2; cdr3_nt: TGTGCCAGTAGTTCTCAACAGGGCGCGAACACCGGGGAGCTGTTTTTT; cdr3_aa: CASSSQQGANTGELFF
d_call: .; clone_size: .; v_call: TRBV7-8; j_call: TRBJ2-3; cdr3_nt: TGTGCCAGCAGGGCCAGGGAATACGGCACAGATACGCAGTATTTT; cdr3_aa: CASRAREYGTDTQYF
d_call: .; clone_size: .; v_call: TRBV7-8; j_call: TRBJ1-1; cdr3_nt: TGTGCCAGCACCACCCCGGGGGGCCCCGAGCGTAAAGCTTTCTTT; cdr3_aa: CASTTPGGPERKAFF
d_call: TRBD1; clone_size: once; v_call: TRBV27; j_call: TRBJ1-5; cdr3_nt: TGTGCCAGCAGTTCGTTGGGGTCAGGGGGAAGCAATCAGCCCCAGCATTTT; cdr3_aa: CASSSLGSGGSNQPQHF
d_call: TRBD1; clone_size: .; v_call: TRBV15; j_call: TRBJ1-2; cdr3_nt: TGTGCCACCAGCAGGGGGACAGGGGGCGACTATGGCTACACCTTC; cdr3_aa: CATSRGTGGDYGYTF
d_call: .; clone_size: once; v_call: TRBV30; j_call: TRBJ2-2; cdr3_nt: TGTGCCTGGAGATCGACCGGGGTCACCGGGGAGCTGTTTTTT; cdr3_aa: CAWRSTGVTGELFF
d_call: TRBD2; clone_size: .; v_call: TRBV25-1; j_call: TRBJ2-3; cdr3_nt: TGTGCCAGCAGTGAGTTAGCGGGGGCCCACACAGATACGCAGTATTTT; cdr3_aa: CASSELAGAHTDTQYF
d_call: TRBD1; clone_size: few; v_call: TRBV28; j_call: TRBJ1-1; cdr3_nt: TGTGCCAGCAGTTTATTTGGACAGGGCGTGAACACTGAAGCTTTCTTT; cdr3_aa: CASSLFGQGVNTEAFF
d_call: .; clone_size: .; v_call: TRBV2; j_call: TRBJ2-3; cdr3_nt: TGTGCCAGCAGTGAAGGGTTTGGGGGCTGGGGTTTTACAGATACGCAGTATTTT; cdr3_aa: CASSEGFGGWGFTDTQYF
d_call: .; clone_size: .; v_call: TRBV5-8; j_call: TRBJ2-5; cdr3_nt: TGTGCCAGCAGCTTAACCGGGATGCAAGAGACCCAGTACTTC; cdr3_aa: CASSLTGMQETQYF
d_call: TRBD2; clone_size: .; v_call: TRBV5-4; j_call: TRBJ2-1; cdr3_nt: TGTGCCAGCAGCAAAAGCGGGGGCCCGTCCTACAATGAGCAGTTCTTC; cdr3_aa: CASSKSGGPSYNEQFF
d_call: TRBD1; clone_size: .; v_call: TRBV28; j_call: TRBJ2-7; cdr3_nt: TGTGCCAGCAAGGGACAGGGGGTTTCCTACGAGCAGTACTTC; cdr3_aa: CASKGQGVSYEQYF
d_call: .; clone_size: .; v_call: TRBV10-2; j_call: TRBJ2-7; cdr3_nt: TGCGCCAGCAGTGATCCACCCGCGGGGACCTACGAGCAGTACTTC; cdr3_aa: CASSDPPAGTYEQYF
d_call: .; clone_size: .; v_call: TRBV6-5; j_call: TRBJ1-1; cdr3_nt: TGTGCCAGCAGTTACTCGGGCTCGGAAGCTTTCTTT; cdr3_aa: CASSYSGSEAFF
d_call: TRBD1; clone_size: .; v_call: TRBV4-1; j_call: TRBJ1-1; cdr3_nt: TGCGCCAGCAGCCAAGATCCTAATTACACAGGGGGTAGAGCTTTCTTT; cdr3_aa: CASSQDPNYTGGRAFF
d_call: .; clone_size: .; v_call: TRBV5-4; j_call: TRBJ2-7; cdr3_nt: TGTGCCAGCAGCTTGGCCGATTGGGGCCACGAGCAGTACTTC; cdr3_aa: CASSLADWGHEQYF
d_call: TRBD1; clone_size: .; v_call: TRBV30; j_call: TRBJ1-4; cdr3_nt: TGTGCCTGGAGTGTAGGGGGACAGGGACAAAAACTGTTTTTT; cdr3_aa: CAWSVGGQGQKLFF
d_call: .; clone_size: few; v_call: TRBV30; j_call: TRBJ1-5; cdr3_nt: TGTGCCTGGAGTGTAGGGGGAGTGGGACAGCCCCAGCATTTT; cdr3_aa: CAWSVGGVGQPQHF
d_call: .; clone_size: .; v_call: TRBV6-5; j_call: TRBJ1-2; cdr3_nt: TGTGCCAGCAGTTACCACAGGGCTTACTACTATGGCTACACCTTC; cdr3_aa: CASSYHRAYYYGYTF
d_call: TRBD1; clone_size: .; v_call: TRBV27; j_call: TRBJ2-7; cdr3_nt: TGTGCCAGCAGTTCTTTGGGACAGGGATCTCGAGAGCAGTACTTC; cdr3_aa: CASSSLGQGSREQYF
d_call: TRBD1; clone_size: .; v_call: TRBV11-2; j_call: TRBJ1-1; cdr3_nt: TGTGCCAGCAGCTGGGCCCCCCAGGGGGCTGGGAACACTGAAGCTTTCTTT; cdr3_aa: CASSWAPQGAGNTEAFF
d_call: TRBD1; clone_size: .; v_call: TRBV15; j_call: TRBJ1-5; cdr3_nt: TGTGCCACCAGCAGGGGACAGGGGGACCATCAGCCCCAGCATTTT; cdr3_aa: CATSRGQGDHQPQHF
d_call: TRBD1; clone_size: .; v_call: TRBV7-6; j_call: TRBJ2-7; cdr3_nt: TGTGCCAGCAGCCGGACAGGGAGAGATTACGAGCAGTACTTC; cdr3_aa: CASSRTGRDYEQYF
d_call: .; clone_size: once; v_call: TRBV5-8; j_call: TRBJ2-1; cdr3_nt: TGTGCCAGCAACCAAAGGGACATCAATGAGCAGTTCTTC; cdr3_aa: CASNQRDINEQFF
d_call: .; clone_size: once; v_call: TRBV2; j_call: TRBJ1-2; cdr3_nt: TGTGCCAGCTCACAGGGTGGGAAGAATGGCTACACCTTC; cdr3_aa: CASSQGGKNGYTF
d_call: .; clone_size: .; v_call: TRBV27; j_call: TRBJ2-7; cdr3_nt: TGTGCCAGCAGTTTATCCGCAGATAGAACAGGAATCTACGAGCAGTACTTC; cdr3_aa: CASSLSADRTGIYEQYF
d_call: TRBD1; clone_size: .; v_call: TRBV19; j_call: TRBJ2-2; cdr3_nt: TGTGCCAGTAGCTGGGACAGGGGCGGGGAGCTGTTTTTT; cdr3_aa: CASSWDRGGELFF
d_call: .; clone_size: .; v_call: TRBV27; j_call: TRBJ2-1; cdr3_nt: TGTGCCAGCAGTCCTATACCAGGGCTTGTCGGGTTCTTC; cdr3_aa: CASSPIPGLVGFF
d_call: .; clone_size: few; v_call: TRBV4-1; j_call: TRBJ1-1; cdr3_nt: TGCGCCAGCAGCCAAGATCAGGGGCTGATTGACACTGAAGCTTTCTTT; cdr3_aa: CASSQDQGLIDTEAFF
d_call: .; clone_size: .; v_call: TRBV13; j_call: TRBJ2-2; cdr3_nt: TGTGCCAGCAGCTTAAGAAGAACAAAGACCGGGGAGCTGTTTTTT; cdr3_aa: CASSLRRTKTGELFF
d_call: .; clone_size: few; v_call: TRBV19; j_call: TRBJ1-1; cdr3_nt: TGTGCCAGTAGTTACCAGACAGTTAACACTGAAGCTTTCTTT; cdr3_aa: CASSYQTVNTEAFF
d_call: TRBD1; clone_size: .; v_call: TRBV7-2; j_call: TRBJ1-2; cdr3_nt: TGTGCCAGCAGCCACAGACAGGGAAGAATAGGCTACACCTTC; cdr3_aa: CASSHRQGRIGYTF
d_call: .; clone_size: .; v_call: TRBV11-2; j_call: TRBJ1-2; cdr3_nt: TGTGCCAGCAGCTTAGATCTGGGGGCAAGCTATGGCTACACCTTC; cdr3_aa: CASSLDLGASYGYTF
d_call: TRBD2; clone_size: few; v_call: TRBV10-2; j_call: TRBJ2-7; cdr3_nt: TGCGCCAGCAGTCCGGGACTATCAGTTTCCTACGAGCAGTACTTC; cdr3_aa: CASSPGLSVSYEQYF
d_call: TRBD1; clone_size: .; v_call: TRBV7-9; j_call: TRBJ1-2; cdr3_nt: TGTGCCAGCAGCAGTTCGACAGGGCCCACTAACTATGGCTACACCTTC; cdr3_aa: CASSSSTGPTNYGYTF
d_call: .; clone_size: .; v_call: TRBV29-1; j_call: TRBJ2-2; cdr3_nt: TGCAGCGTTGATTCCTCCAGGGGTTCGGACGGGGAGCTGTTTTTT; cdr3_aa: CSVDSSRGSDGELFF
d_call: .; clone_size: .; v_call: TRBV5-4; j_call: TRBJ1-1; cdr3_nt: TGTGCCAGCAGCCCTGTTGGAGGCTTGGGCACTGAAGCTTTCTTT; cdr3_aa: CASSPVGGLGTEAFF
d_call: TRBD2; clone_size: .; v_call: TRBV11-2; j_call: TRBJ2-1; cdr3_nt: TGTGCCAGCAGCAGAGTAGCGGGGTTAAGCTCCTACAATGAGCAGTTCTTC; cdr3_aa: CASSRVAGLSSYNEQFF
d_call: .; clone_size: few; v_call: TRBV15; j_call: TRBJ2-7; cdr3_nt: TGTGCCACCAGCAAGCTCAAGAGCTCCTACGAGCAGTACTTC; cdr3_aa: CATSKLKSSYEQYF